The rows below give T cell receptor beta chains drawn from one sample of a study of OX40 agonist ivuxolimab in advanced cancers. Using immunoSEQ multiplex PCR, the repertoire was profiled, and TCRdb retains in-frame clones only, with some absent. Of tens of thousands of clones in the sample, about 88% were seen once. The sample in question was CD4+ or CD8+ T cells sorted from blood, obtained in a trial of the OX40 agonist ivuxolimab. These TCRs come from an adult with an advanced solid tumor such as melanoma, head and neck, liver or kidney cancer. CDR3s include the opening cysteine and the closing phenylalanine or tryptophan.

V gene	J gene	CDR3 length	CDR3 protein
TRBV6-1	TRBJ2-7	11	CASGRGGEQYF
TRBV7-6	TRBJ1-6	16	CASSFARAGGEAPLHF
TRBV6-6	TRBJ2-7	13	CASKGPGQTIQYF
TRBV7-2	TRBJ2-1	13	CASSRQREGEQFF
TRBV19	TRBJ2-2	16	CASTSWRGGFGGELFF
TRBV4-1	TRBJ2-3	16	CASSQLGLSLGDTQYF
TRBV5-5	TRBJ2-2	17	CASSFLVGAGGTGELFF
TRBV7-8	TRBJ2-1	16	CASNRAPGGRYNEQFF
TRBV5-1	TRBJ1-1	15	CASSLAVRPNTEAFF
TRBV6-5	TRBJ1-2	13	CASSHRSGNGYTF
TRBV25-1	TRBJ2-2	17	CASRAGRGKGYTGELFF
TRBV15	TRBJ2-5	16	CATSRDWGPGGETQYF
TRBV18	TRBJ2-1	17	CASSPPVRTGNDNEQFF
TRBV5-4	TRBJ2-1	16	CASSLGAGQSYNEQFF
TRBV11-3	TRBJ2-1	16	CASSLGGARTYNEQFF
TRBV10-1	TRBJ1-5	13	CASSETVISPQHF
TRBV18	TRBJ1-5	16	CASSPIPGQNNQPQHF
TRBV7-9	TRBJ1-2	12	CASGRDTGGYTF
TRBV19	TRBJ1-4	12	CASPESDEKLFF
TRBV6-5	TRBJ2-6	16	CASRYRDHSGANVLTF
TRBV5-6	TRBJ2-7	16	CASSLINRGGSDEQYF
TRBV15	TRBJ1-2	14	CATRQGTANYGYTF
TRBV18	TRBJ2-7	13	CASSPPSSYEQYF
TRBV2	TRBJ2-7	10	CASSQRGLIF
TRBV30	TRBJ2-5	12	CAQGGGWETQYF
TRBV7-2	TRBJ1-1	14	CASSPGAANTEAFF
TRBV6-5	TRBJ1-1	14	CASSLLGGDTEAFF
TRBV28	TRBJ2-7	14	CASSPPGQLYEQYF
TRBV5-1	TRBJ1-1	14	CASTQTGGSTEAFF
TRBV6-5	TRBJ1-1	15	CASSYSRRRSTEAFF
TRBV18	TRBJ2-5	15	CASSPIWGVQETQYF